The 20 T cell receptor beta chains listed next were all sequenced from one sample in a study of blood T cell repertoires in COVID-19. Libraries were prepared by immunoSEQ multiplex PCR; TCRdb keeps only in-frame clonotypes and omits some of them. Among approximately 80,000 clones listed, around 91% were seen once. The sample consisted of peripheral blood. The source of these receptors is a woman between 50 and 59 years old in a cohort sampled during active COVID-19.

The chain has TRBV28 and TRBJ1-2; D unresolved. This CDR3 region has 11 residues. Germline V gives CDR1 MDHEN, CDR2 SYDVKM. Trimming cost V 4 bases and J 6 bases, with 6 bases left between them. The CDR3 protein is CASSSRNGYTF. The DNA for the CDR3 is TGTGCCAGCAGTTCCAGAAATGGCTACACCTTC.

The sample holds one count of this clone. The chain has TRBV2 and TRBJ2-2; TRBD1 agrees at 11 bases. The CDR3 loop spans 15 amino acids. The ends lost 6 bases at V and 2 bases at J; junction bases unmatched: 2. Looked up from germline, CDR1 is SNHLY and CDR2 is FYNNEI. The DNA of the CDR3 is TGTGCCAGCAGAGGACAGGGGGCTAACACCGGGGAGCTGTTTTTT. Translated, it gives CASRGQGANTGELFF.

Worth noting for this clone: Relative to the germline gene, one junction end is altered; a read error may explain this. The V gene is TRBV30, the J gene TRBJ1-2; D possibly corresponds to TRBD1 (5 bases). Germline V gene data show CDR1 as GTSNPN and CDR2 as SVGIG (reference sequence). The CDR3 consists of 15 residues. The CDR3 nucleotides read TGTGCCGGGAGCGGGGGAGGGGCCAGTAACTATGGCTACACCTTC. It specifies CAGSGGGASNYGYTF.

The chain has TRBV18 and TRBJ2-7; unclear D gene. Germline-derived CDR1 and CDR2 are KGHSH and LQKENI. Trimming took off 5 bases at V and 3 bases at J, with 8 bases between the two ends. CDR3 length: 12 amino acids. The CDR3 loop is CASSSLFYEQYF. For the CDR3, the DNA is TGTGCCAGCTCATCACTATTCTACGAGCAGTACTTC. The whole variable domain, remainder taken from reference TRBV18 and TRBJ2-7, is NAGVMQNPRHLVRRRGQEARLRCSPMKGHSHVYWYRQLPEEGLKFMVYLQKENIIDESGMPKERFSAEFPKEGPSILRIQQVVRGDSAAYFCASSSLFYEQYFGPGTRLTVT.

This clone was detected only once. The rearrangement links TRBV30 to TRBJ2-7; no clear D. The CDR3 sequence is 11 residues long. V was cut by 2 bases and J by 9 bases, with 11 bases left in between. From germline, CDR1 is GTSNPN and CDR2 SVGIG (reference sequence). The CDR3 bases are TGTGCCTGGAGTCCACCGGTTGGGCAGTACTTC. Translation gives CAWSPPVGQYF. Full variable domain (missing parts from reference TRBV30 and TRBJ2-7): SQTIHQWPATLVQPVGSPLSLECTVEGTSNPNLYWYRQAAGRGLQLLFYSVGIGQISSEVPQNLSASRPQDRQFILSSKKLLLSDSGFYLCAWSPPVGQYFGPGTRLTVT.

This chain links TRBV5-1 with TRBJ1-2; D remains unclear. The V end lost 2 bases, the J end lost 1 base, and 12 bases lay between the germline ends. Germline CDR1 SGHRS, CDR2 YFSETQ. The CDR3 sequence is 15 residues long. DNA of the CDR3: TGCGCCAGCAGCTTACTAGTAGCCAGTAACTATGGCTACACCTTC. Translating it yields CASSLLVASNYGYTF.

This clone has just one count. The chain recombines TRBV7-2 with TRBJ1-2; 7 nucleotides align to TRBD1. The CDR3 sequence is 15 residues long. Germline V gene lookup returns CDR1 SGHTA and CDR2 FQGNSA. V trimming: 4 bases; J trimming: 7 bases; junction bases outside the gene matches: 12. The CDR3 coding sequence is TGTGCCAGCAGCTCGTGGCGACCCACAGGGGCTGGCTACACCTTC. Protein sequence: CASSSWRPTGAGYTF.

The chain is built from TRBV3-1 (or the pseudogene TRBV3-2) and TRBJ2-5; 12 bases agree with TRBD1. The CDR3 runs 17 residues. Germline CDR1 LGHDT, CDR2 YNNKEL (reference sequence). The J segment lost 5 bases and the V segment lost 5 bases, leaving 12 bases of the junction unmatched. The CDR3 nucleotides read TGTGCCAGCAGCAACTACGCCGGGACAGGGGGCTCGGAGACCCAGTACTTC. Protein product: CASSNYAGTGGSETQYF.

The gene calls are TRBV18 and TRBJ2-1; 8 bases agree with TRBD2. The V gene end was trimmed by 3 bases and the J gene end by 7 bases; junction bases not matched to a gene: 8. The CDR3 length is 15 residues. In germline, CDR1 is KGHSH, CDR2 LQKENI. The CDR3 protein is CASSPREGVGNEQFF. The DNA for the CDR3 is TGTGCCAGCTCACCTCGGGAGGGCGTAGGGAATGAGCAGTTCTTC.

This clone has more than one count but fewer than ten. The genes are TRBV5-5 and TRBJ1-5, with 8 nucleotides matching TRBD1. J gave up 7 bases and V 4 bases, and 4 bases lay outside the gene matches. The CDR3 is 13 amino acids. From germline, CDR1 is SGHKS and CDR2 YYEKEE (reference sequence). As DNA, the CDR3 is TGTGCCAGCAGCCAGACAGGGGCGCAGCCCCAGCATTTT. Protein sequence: CASSQTGAQPQHF.

The CDR3 spells CASSLTAVATEAFF. The CDR3 nucleotides are TGCGCCAGCAGCCTAACCGCGGTAGCCACTGAAGCTTTCTTT. The V and J genes are TRBV5-1 and TRBJ1-1; the D is unclear. The CDR3 extends over 14 amino acids. Germline loops: CDR1 SGHRS, CDR2 YFSETQ. The V gene lost 4 bases and the J gene lost 4 bases, with 14 bases spanning the gap.

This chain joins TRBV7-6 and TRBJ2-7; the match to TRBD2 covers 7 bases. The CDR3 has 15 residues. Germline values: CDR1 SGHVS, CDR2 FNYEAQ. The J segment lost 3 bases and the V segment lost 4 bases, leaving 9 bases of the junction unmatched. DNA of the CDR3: TGTGCCAGCAGCTCCTGGGGAGGGGAGGGCTACGAGCAGTACTTC. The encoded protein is CASSSWGGEGYEQYF.

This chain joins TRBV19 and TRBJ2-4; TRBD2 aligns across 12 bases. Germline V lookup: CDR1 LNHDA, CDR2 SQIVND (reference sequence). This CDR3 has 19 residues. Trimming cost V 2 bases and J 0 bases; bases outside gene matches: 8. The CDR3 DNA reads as TGTGCCAGTAGTATAATTGGGAGGGGACTAGCGGGAGCCAAAAACATTCAGTACTTC. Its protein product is CASSIIGRGLAGAKNIQYF.

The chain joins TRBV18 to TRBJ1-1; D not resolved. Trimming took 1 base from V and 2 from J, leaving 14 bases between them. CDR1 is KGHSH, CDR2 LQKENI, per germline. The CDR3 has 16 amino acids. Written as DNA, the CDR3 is TGTGCCAGCTCACCACTCGGGGTTCGGGGAAACACTGAAGCTTTCTTT. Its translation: CASSPLGVRGNTEAFF.

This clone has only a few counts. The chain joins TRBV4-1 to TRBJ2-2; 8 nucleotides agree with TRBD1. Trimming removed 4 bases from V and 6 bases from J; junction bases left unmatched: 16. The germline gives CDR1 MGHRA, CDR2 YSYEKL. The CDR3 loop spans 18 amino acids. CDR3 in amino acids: CASSRSIGEQGAAGELFF. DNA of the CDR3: TGCGCCAGCAGCCGCTCGATCGGGGAGCAGGGGGCGGCCGGGGAGCTGTTTTTT.

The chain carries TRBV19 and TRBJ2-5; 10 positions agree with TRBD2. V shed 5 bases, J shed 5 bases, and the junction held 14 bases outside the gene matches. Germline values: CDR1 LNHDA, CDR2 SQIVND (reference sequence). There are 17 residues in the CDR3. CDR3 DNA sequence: TGTGCCAGTAGTCCCGGACTAGCGGAGGCAGGAGTCGAGACCCAGTACTTC. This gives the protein CASSPGLAEAGVETQYF.

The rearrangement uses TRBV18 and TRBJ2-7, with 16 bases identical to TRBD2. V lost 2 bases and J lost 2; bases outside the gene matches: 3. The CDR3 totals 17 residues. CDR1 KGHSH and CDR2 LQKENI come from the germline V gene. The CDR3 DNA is TGTGCCAGCTCACCAGGGGGGACTAGCGGGAGGGCCTACGAGCAGTACTTC. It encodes CASSPGGTSGRAYEQYF.

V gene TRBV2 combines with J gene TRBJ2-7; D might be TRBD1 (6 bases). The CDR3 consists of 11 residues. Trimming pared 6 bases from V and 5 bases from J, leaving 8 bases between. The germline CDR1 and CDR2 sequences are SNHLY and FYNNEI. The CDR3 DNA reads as TGTGCCAGCAGAACAGGGAACGAGCAGTACTTC. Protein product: CASRTGNEQYF.

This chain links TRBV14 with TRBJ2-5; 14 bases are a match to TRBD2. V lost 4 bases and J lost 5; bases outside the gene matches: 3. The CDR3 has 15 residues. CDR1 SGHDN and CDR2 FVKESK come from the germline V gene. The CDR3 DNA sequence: TGTGCCAGCAGCCCCCGACTAGCGGGAGGGGAGACCCAGTACTTC. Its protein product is CASSPRLAGGETQYF.

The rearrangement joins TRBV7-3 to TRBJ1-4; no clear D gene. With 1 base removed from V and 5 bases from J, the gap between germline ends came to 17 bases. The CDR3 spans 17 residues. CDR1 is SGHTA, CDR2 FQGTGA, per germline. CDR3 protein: CASSLKGGNRRNEKLFF. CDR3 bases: TGTGCCAGCAGCTTAAAAGGAGGGAATAGGCGAAATGAAAAACTGTTTTTT.